Following are 5 T cell receptor beta chains from one sample sequenced in a study of identical twins. TCRdb re-called the 5' RACE reads with MiXCR, one entry per CDR3 protein. Among some 600,000 distinct CDR3 sequences, 7.1% were seen once, and the ten largest hold roughly 1.6%. The sample was also reused in another study, on yellow fever vaccine responses in identical twins.

Sequences were obtained from PBMCs. These receptors came from a woman between 18 and 29 years old in good health.

This clonotype has a handful of counts. The chain recombines TRBV3-1 with TRBJ2-1; 8 bases agree with TRBD2. The CDR3 runs to 15 residues. Germline CDR1 is LGHDT and CDR2 is YNNKEL (reference sequence). J gave up 9 bases and V 2 bases, and 9 bases lay outside the gene matches. In DNA, the CDR3 is TGTGCCAGCAGCCAAATGGCGGGAGGCTCCGTTGAGCAGTTCTTC. It encodes CASSQMAGGSVEQFF.

The chain uses TRBV20-1 and TRBJ1-5; no firm D call. The length of the CDR3 is 12 residues. Germline V lookup: CDR1 DFQATT, CDR2 SNEGSKA (reference sequence). Between the trimmed V and J ends, which lost 3 bases and 4 bases, there was a span of 7 bases. CDR3 amino acids: CSARRTNQPQHF. The DNA of the CDR3 is TGCAGTGCTAGGAGAACGAATCAGCCCCAGCATTTT.

This clonotype showed up many times. The genes are TRBV20-1 and TRBJ2-1, with 11 bases that match TRBD1. The length of the CDR3 is 19 residues. Germline values: CDR1 DFQATT, CDR2 SNEGSKA (reference sequence). The junction had 19 bases not matched to a gene; V was cut back by 2 bases and J by 7 bases. CDR3 protein: CSARRLGVWDRGDENEQFF. In nucleotides, the CDR3 is TGCAGTGCTAGACGGCTCGGGGTCTGGGACAGGGGGGACGAGAATGAGCAGTTCTTC.

In this sample, this clonotype turned up many times. The rearrangement uses TRBV12-3 or TRBV12-4 and TRBJ2-2; D perhaps matches TRBD2 (6 bases). The V end was cut by 6 bases, the J end by 1 base, with 9 bases between. This CDR3 is built from 14 residues. CDR3 protein: CASSFGGNTGELFF. For the CDR3, the DNA is TGTGCCAGCAGCTTCGGGGGGAACACCGGGGAGCTGTTTTTT.

The CDR3 sequence: CASSPGAGTANTEAFF. CDR3 nucleotide sequence: TGTGCCAGCTCCCCCGGGGCCGGGACGGCGAACACTGAAGCTTTCTTT. This chain connects TRBV18 to TRBJ1-1; D is possibly TRBD1 (5 bases). Germline V gene sequence: CDR1 KGHSH, CDR2 LQKENI. The length of the CDR3 is 16 residues. Trimming shortened V by 6 bases and J by 1 base, and 18 bases separated the two germline ends.